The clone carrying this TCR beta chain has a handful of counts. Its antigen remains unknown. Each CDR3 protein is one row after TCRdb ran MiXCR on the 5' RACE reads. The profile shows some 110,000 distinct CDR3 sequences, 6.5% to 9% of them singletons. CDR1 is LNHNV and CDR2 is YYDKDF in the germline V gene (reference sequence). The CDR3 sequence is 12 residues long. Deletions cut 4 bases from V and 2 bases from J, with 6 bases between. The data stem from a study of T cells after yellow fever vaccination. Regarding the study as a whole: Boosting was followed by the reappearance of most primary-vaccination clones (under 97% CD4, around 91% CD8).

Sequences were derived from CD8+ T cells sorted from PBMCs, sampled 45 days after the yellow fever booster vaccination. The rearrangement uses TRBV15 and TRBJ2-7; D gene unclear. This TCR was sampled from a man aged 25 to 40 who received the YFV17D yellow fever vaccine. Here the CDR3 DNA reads TGTGCCACCAGCAATGGGGCCTACGAGCAGTACTTC. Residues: CATSNGAYEQYF.